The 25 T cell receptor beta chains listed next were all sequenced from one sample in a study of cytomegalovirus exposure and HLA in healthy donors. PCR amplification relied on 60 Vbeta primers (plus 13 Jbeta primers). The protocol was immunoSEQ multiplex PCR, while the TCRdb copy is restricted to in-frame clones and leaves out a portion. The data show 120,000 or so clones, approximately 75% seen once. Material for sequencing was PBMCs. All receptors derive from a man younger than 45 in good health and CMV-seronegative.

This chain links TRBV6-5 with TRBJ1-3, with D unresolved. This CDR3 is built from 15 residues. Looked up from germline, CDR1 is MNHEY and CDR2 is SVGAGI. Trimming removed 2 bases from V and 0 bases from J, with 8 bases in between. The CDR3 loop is CASSYDESSGNTIYF. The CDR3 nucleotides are TGTGCCAGCAGTTACGATGAGTCCTCTGGAAACACCATATATTTT.

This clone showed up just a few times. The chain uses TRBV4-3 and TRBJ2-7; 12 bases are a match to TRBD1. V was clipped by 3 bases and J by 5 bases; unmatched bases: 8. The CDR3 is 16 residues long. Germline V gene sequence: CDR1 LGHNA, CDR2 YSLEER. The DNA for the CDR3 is TGCGCCAGCAGCCACGGGACAGGGGGCGAAGGGAACGAGCAGTACTTC. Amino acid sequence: CASSHGTGGEGNEQYF.

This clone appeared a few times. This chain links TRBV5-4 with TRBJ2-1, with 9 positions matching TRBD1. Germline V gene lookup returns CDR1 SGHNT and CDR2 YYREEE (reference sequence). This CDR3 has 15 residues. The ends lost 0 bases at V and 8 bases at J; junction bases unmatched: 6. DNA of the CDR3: TGTGCCAGCAGCTTGGGGGGGGACAGGGTGTATGAGCAGTTCTTC. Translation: CASSLGGDRVYEQFF.

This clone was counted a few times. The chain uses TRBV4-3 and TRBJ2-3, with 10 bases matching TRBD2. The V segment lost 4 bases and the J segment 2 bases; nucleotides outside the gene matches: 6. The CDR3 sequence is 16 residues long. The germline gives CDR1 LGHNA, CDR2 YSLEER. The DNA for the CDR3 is TGCGCCAGCAGCCGCATACTAGCGGGGAACACAGATACGCAGTATTTT. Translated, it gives CASSRILAGNTDTQYF.

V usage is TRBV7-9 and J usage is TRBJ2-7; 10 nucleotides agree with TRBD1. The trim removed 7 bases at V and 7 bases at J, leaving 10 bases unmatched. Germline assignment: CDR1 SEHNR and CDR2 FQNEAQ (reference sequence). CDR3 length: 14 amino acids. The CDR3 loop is CASTPGQGIGEQYF. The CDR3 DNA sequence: TGTGCCAGCACCCCGGGACAGGGGATTGGAGAGCAGTACTTC.

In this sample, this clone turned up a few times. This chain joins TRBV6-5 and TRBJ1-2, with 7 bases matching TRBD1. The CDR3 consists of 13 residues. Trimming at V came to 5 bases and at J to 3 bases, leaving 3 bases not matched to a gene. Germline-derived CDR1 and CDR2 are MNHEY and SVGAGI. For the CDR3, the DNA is TGTGCCAGCAGTGAGGGGGCCTACTATGGCTACACCTTC. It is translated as CASSEGAYYGYTF.

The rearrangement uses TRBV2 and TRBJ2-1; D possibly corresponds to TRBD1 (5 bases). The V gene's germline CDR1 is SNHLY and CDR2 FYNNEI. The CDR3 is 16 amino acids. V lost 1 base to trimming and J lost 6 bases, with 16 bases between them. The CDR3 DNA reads TGTGCCAGCAGTGAAGGAAGGACAAGTACCTTCAATGAGCAGTTCTTC. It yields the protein CASSEGRTSTFNEQFF.

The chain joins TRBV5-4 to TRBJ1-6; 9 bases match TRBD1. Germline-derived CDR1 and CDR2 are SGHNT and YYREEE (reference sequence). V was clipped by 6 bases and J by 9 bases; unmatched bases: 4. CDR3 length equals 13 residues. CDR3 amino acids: CASTDRGSSPLHF. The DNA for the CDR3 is TGTGCCAGCACGGACAGGGGATCTTCACCCCTCCACTTT.

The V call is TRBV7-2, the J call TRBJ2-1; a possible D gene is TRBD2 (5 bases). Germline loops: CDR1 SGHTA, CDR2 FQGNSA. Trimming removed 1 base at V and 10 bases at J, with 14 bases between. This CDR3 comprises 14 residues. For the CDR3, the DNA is TGTGCCAGCAGCTTAGACCGGGGTTTAGGAGAGCAGTTCTTC. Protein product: CASSLDRGLGEQFF.

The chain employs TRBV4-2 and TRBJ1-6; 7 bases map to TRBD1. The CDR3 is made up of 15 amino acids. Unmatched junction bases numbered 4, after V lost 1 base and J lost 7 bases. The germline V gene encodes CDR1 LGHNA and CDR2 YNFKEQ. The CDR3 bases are TGTGCCAGCAGCCAAGGGACAGGCAAAAATTCACCCCTCCACTTT. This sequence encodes CASSQGTGKNSPLHF.

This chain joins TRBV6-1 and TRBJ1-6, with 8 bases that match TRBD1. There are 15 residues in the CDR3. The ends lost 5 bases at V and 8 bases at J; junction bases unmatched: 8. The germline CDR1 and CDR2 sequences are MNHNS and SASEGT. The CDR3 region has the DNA TGTGCCAGCAGTCCCCGGACAGGGTTTGATTCACCCCTCCACTTT. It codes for CASSPRTGFDSPLHF.

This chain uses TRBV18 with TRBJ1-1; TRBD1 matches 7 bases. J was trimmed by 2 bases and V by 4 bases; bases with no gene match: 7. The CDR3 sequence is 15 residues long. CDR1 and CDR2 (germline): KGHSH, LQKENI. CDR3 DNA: TGTGCCAGCTCACTGTACAGGGGTCGTAACACTGAAGCTTTCTTT. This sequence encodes CASSLYRGRNTEAFF.

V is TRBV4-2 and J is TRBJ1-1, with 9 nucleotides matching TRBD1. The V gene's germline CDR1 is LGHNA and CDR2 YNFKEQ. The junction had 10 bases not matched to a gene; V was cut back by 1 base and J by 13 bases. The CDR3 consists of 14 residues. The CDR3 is CASSQAGTGMSGFF. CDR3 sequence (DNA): TGTGCCAGCAGCCAAGCCGGGACAGGGATGTCAGGTTTCTTT.

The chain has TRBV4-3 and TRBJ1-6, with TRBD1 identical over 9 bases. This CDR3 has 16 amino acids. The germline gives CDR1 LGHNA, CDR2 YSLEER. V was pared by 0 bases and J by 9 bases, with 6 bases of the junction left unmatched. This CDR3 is CASSQDLDRGFSPLHF. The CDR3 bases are TGCGCCAGCAGCCAAGATCTCGACAGGGGGTTTTCACCCCTCCACTTT.

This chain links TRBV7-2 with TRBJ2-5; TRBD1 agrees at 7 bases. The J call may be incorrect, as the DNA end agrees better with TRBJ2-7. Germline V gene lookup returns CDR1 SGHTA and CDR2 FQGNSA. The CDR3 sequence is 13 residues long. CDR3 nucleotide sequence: TGTGCCAGCAGCCAAACAGGGGTGGACGAGCAGTACTTC. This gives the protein CASSQTGVDEQYF.

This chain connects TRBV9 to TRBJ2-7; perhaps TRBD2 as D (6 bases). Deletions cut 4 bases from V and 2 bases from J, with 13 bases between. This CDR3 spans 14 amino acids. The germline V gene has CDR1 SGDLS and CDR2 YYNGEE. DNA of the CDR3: TGTGCCAGCAGCCCCCGGGGGAATACCTACGAGCAGTACTTC. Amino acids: CASSPRGNTYEQYF.

The chain's CDR3 is CASTDASGGAGELFF. In DNA form, the CDR3 reads TGTGCCAGTACCGACGCCTCAGGGGGCGCCGGGGAGCTGTTTTTT. The chain employs TRBV19 and TRBJ2-2, with 8 nucleotides matching TRBD1. With V trimmed by 7 bases and J by 6 bases, 10 bases remained unmatched. Germline loops: CDR1 LNHDA, CDR2 SQIVND (reference sequence). This CDR3 has 15 residues.

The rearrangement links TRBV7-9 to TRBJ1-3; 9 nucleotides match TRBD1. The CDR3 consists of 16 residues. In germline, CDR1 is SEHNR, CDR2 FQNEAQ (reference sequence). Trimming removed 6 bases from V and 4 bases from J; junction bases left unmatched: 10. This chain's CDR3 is CASRSRTQGAGNTIYF. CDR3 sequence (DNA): TGTGCCAGCAGGAGTCGAACACAGGGGGCGGGAAACACCATATATTTT. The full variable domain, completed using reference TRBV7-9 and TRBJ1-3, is DTGVSQNPRHKITKRGQNVTFRCDPISEHNRLYWYRQTLGQGPEFLTYFQNEAQLEKSRLLSDRFSAERPKGSFSTLEIQRTEQGDSAMYLCASRSRTQGAGNTIYFGEGSWLTVV.

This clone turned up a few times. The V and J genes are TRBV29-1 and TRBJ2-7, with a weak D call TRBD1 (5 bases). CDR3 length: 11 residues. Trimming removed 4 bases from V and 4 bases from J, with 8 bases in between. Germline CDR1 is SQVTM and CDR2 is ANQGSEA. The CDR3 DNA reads TGCAGCGTTGGGACAACTTACGAGCAGTACTTC. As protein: CSVGTTYEQYF.

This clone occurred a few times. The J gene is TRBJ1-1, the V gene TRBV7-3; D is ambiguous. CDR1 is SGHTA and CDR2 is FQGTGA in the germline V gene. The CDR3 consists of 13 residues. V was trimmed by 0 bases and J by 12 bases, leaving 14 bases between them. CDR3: CASSLTYLGETFF. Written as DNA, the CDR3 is TGTGCCAGCAGCTTAACGTATCTGGGCGAAACTTTCTTT.

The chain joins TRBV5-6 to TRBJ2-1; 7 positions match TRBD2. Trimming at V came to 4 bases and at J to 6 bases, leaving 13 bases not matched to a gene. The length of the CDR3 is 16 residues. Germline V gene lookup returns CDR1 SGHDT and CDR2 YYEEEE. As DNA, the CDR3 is TGTGCCAGCAGCCCCGTAGGAGCGGGGCGGGGCAATGAGCAGTTCTTC. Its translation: CASSPVGAGRGNEQFF.

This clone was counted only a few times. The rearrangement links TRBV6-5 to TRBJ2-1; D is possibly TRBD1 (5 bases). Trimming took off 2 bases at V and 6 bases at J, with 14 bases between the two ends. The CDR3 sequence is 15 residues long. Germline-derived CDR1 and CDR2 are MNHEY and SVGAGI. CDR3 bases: TGTGCCAGCAGTTACAGGCAGGGCGTTAGCAATGAGCAGTTCTTC. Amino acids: CASSYRQGVSNEQFF.

Written as DNA, the CDR3 is TGCGCCAGCAGCTCTGCCAGGGGGGCGAACACCGGGGAGCTGTTTTTT. Its translation is CASSSARGANTGELFF. The chain recombines TRBV5-1 with TRBJ2-2; a weak D match, TRBD1 (7 bases). The V end was cut by 3 bases, the J end by 0 bases, with 12 bases between. This CDR3 has 16 amino acids. Looked up from germline, CDR1 is SGHRS and CDR2 is YFSETQ.

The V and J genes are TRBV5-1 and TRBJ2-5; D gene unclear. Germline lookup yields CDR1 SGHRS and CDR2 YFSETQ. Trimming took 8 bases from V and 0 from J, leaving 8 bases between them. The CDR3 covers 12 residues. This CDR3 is CASRRNQETQYF. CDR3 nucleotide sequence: TGCGCCAGTCGGCGGAACCAAGAGACCCAGTACTTC.

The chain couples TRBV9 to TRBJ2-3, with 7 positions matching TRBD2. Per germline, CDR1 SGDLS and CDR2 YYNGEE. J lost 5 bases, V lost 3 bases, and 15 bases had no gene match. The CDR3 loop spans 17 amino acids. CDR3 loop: CASSADVMGGGIDTQYF. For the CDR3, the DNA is TGTGCCAGCAGCGCCGATGTTATGGGGGGGGGAATAGATACGCAGTATTTT.